This record looks at one TCR beta chain sequence and its context. This sample was included in a study of blood T cell repertoires in COVID-19. Across the whole study: Sites in the United States, Italy and Spain provided acute and convalescent COVID-19 samples.

The germline V gene encodes CDR1 SGHAT and CDR2 FQNNGV. The CDR3 sequence is 16 residues long. Trimming stripped 4 bases from V and 6 bases from J, with 21 bases between. Original handling: Nucleated cell number was recorded as an estimate derived from reference gene primer amplification. Libraries were prepared by immunoSEQ multiplex PCR; TCRdb keeps only in-frame clonotypes and omits some of them. V, J and clone size were drawn from that table, and D and trimming were deduced from the DNA. Altogether a few hundred thousand clones are present, roughly 80% being singletons, with the ten largest covering roughly 3.3%.

The V call is TRBV11-2, the J call TRBJ1-1, with a weak D call TRBD1 (6 bases). The sample taken for sequencing was peripheral blood. This receptor was taken from a woman younger than 30 with acute or convalescent COVID-19. As DNA, the CDR3 is TGTGCCAGCAGCTCCCCGGTGTTGGGGGCTCAGGCTGAAGCTTTCTTT. This codes for CASSSPVLGAQAEAFF.